This record concerns one TCR beta chain sequence. Its antigen is not known. These data belong to a study of T cell responses to AZD1222 COVID-19 vaccine. This table comes from immunoSEQ multiplex PCR, and its TCRdb copy is limited to in-frame clones, with some not included. The sample has fewer than 130,000 clones, approximately 94% seen once. Study outcomes and limitations: White British people made up most donors, females outnumbered males, and clonal diversity was possibly underestimated.

This receptor was taken from an adult who received the AZD1222 COVID-19 vaccine. The material was peripheral blood, obtained 28 days after the second AZD1222 dose.

For the CDR3, the DNA is TGTGCCATCAGTGAGAGGGTTTCTGGAAACACCATATATTTT. Encoded protein: CAISERVSGNTIYF. The chain uses TRBV10-3 and TRBJ1-3; D is uncertain. This CDR3 is built from 14 residues. Per germline, CDR1 ENHRY and CDR2 SYGVKD. V lost 2 bases and J lost 1, with 6 bases in between.